Listed here are 2 T cell receptor beta chains from one sample, sequenced in a study of somatic mutations in cytotoxic T cells in rheumatoid arthritis. Method: immunoSEQ multiplex PCR; TCRdb's copy keeps in-frame clones and lacks some. The data contain around 21,000 clones, around 75% of them singletons. Sequencing was performed on CD8+ T cells sorted from blood. These receptors all come from an adult with rheumatoid arthritis.

This clone was recorded once. The genes are TRBV4-1 and TRBJ2-7; D may be TRBD1 (5 bases). Trimming cost V 1 base and J 7 bases, with 17 bases left between them. CDR1 is MGHRA, CDR2 YSYEKL, per germline. This CDR3 comprises 15 residues. The CDR3 protein is CASSQASDTLREQYF. CDR3 DNA sequence: TGCGCCAGCAGCCAAGCCTCGGACACCCTAAGGGAGCAGTACTTC.

The gene calls are TRBV27 and TRBJ2-7; TRBD2 matches 8 bases. Trimming took 5 bases from V and 0 from J; bases not matched to a gene: 12. Germline CDR1 MNHEY, CDR2 SMNVEV (reference sequence). The CDR3 runs to 17 residues. This CDR3 is CASSPFGSGESSYEQYF. CDR3 coding DNA: TGTGCCAGCAGTCCCTTTGGTAGCGGGGAAAGCTCCTACGAGCAGTACTTC.